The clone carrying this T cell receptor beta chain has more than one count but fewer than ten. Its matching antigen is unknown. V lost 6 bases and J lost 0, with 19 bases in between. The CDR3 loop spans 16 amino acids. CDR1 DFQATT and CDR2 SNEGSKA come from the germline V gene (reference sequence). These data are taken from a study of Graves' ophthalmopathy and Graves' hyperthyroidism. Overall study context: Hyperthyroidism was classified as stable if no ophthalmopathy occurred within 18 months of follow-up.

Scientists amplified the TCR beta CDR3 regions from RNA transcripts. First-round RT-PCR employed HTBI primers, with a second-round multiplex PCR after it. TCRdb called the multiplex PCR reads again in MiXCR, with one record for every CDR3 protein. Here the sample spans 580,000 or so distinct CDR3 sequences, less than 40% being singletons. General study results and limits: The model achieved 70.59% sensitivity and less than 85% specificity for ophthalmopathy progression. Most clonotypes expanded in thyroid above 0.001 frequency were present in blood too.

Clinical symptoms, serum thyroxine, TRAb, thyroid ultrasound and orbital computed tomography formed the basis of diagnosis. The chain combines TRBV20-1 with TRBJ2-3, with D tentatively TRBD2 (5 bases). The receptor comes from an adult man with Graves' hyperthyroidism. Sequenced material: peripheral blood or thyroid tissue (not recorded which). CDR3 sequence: CSARQEPRTSTDTQYF. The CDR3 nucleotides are TGCAGTGCCCGCCAGGAACCGCGGACTAGCACAGATACGCAGTATTTT.